Below are 12 T cell receptor beta chains sequenced from a single sample in a study of T cell repertoires in cytomegalovirus infection. MiXCR was run by TCRdb on the reads, yielding one entry per CDR3 protein. Of a few hundred thousand distinct CDR3 sequences in the sample, 15% to 20% are singletons; the top ten hold more than 10%. The sample was PBMCs. Receptor source: a human donor in good health (CMV status not recorded). Some clones in this sample may be carry-over from other donors' samples.

The rearrangement uses TRBV20-1 and TRBJ2-7; TRBD2 is a possible D gene (5 bases). The CDR3 is 13 residues long. Trimming cost V 6 bases and J 6 bases, with 18 bases left between them. Per the germline V gene, CDR1 is DFQATT and CDR2 is SNEGSKA (reference sequence). CDR3 nucleotides: TGCAGTGCCCCGCGTAGCGAAGTAAGCGAGCAGTACTTC. It translates to CSAPRSEVSEQYF.

This chain uses TRBV20-1 with TRBJ2-2; D is possibly TRBD1 (7 bases). V lost 4 bases and J lost 0, with 12 bases in between. Looked up from germline, CDR1 is DFQATT and CDR2 is SNEGSKA (reference sequence). CDR3 length equals 15 residues. Here the CDR3 reads CSATGDSANTGELFF. The CDR3 DNA is TGCAGTGCTACGGGGGACAGCGCGAACACCGGGGAGCTGTTTTTT.

The chain is built from TRBV19 and TRBJ1-5; no firm D call. With 3 bases removed from V and 2 bases from J, the gap between germline ends came to 11 bases. CDR1 is LNHDA and CDR2 is SQIVND in the germline V gene (reference sequence). The length of the CDR3 is 15 residues. CDR3 region: CASSMAPGGNQPQHF. In DNA, the CDR3 is TGTGCCAGTAGTATGGCCCCGGGCGGCAATCAGCCCCAGCATTTT.

As regards this clonotype: This may stem from a read error, because a much larger clone lies one nucleotide away. CDR3 residues: CASSYGSNQPEHF. DNA of the CDR3: TGTGCCAGCAGTTACGGGAGCAATCAGCCCGAGCATTTT. The chain carries TRBV6-2 or TRBV6-3 and TRBJ1-5; D is unresolved. The length of the CDR3 is 13 residues. Germline CDR1 is MNHEY and CDR2 is SVGEGT.

This clonotype was detected a few times. The J gene is TRBJ2-3, the V gene TRBV2, with D uncertain. This CDR3 has 16 amino acids. Trimming shortened V by 5 bases and J by 2 bases, and 17 bases separated the two germline ends. Germline values: CDR1 SNHLY, CDR2 FYNNEI. The CDR3 sequence is CASSRRHISATDTQYF. The CDR3 DNA follows: TGTGCCAGCAGTCGGCGGCACATTTCGGCCACAGATACGCAGTATTTT.

This clonotype came up many times. The chain has TRBV7-2 and TRBJ1-2, with a possible D match to TRBD1 (6 bases). Germline CDR1 and CDR2: SGHTA and FQGNSA. This CDR3 has 17 amino acids. The V gene lost 4 bases and the J gene lost 3 bases, with 21 bases spanning the gap. The CDR3 bases are TGTGCCAGCAGCTCGCAAGCCAAGGGGGGCGTTTACTATGGCTACACCTTC. It codes for CASSSQAKGGVYYGYTF.

This clonotype has a count of ten or more. The chain couples TRBV6-1 to TRBJ1-2; D unclear. The CDR3 sequence is 14 residues long. The V and J ends lost 2 bases and 8 bases respectively, with 15 bases between them. The germline V gene encodes CDR1 MNHNS and CDR2 SASEGT. The CDR3 DNA sequence: TGTGCCAGCAGTGAACCCACCACCCTAAGGGGCTACACCTTC. Amino acid sequence: CASSEPTTLRGYTF.

The sample holds many counts of this clonotype. The chain links TRBV7-2 to TRBJ2-5; unclear D gene. The V end lost 7 bases, the J end lost 2 bases, and 5 bases lay between the germline ends. The CDR3 totals 11 residues. Germline CDR1 and CDR2: SGHTA and FQGNSA. The CDR3 loop is CASTKQETQYF. CDR3 coding DNA: TGTGCCAGCACCAAACAAGAGACCCAGTACTTC.

This sequence joins TRBV28 and TRBJ1-1, with D possibly being TRBD1 (6 bases). CDR3 length equals 13 residues. Germline CDR1 MDHEN, CDR2 SYDVKM. The V end lost 4 bases, the J end lost 2 bases, and 8 bases lay between the germline ends. The DNA for the CDR3 is TGTGCCAGCAGTTGGGGGCATAACACTGAAGCTTTCTTT. Translation: CASSWGHNTEAFF.

The chain has TRBV20-1 and TRBJ1-5; D gene uncertain. This CDR3 contains 12 residues. V lost 5 bases, J lost 6 bases, and 11 bases lay in between. Germline V lookup: CDR1 DFQATT, CDR2 SNEGSKA (reference sequence). In nucleotides, the CDR3 is TGCAGTGCTCGGACTGCTCTTCAGCCCCAGCATTTT. It yields the protein CSARTALQPQHF.

This chain connects TRBV9 to TRBJ2-3, with D perhaps TRBD1 (5 bases). This CDR3 has 16 amino acids. Germline lookup yields CDR1 SGDLS and CDR2 YYNGEE. V was cut by 0 bases and J by 4 bases, with 15 bases left in between. CDR3 coding DNA: TGTGCCAGCAGCGTAGGACAGACGCAATGGTCAGATACGCAGTATTTT. Residues: CASSVGQTQWSDTQYF.

The table lists this clonotype with many counts. The genes are TRBV12-3 or TRBV12-4 and TRBJ2-1; 12 positions agree with TRBD2. V lost 5 bases and J lost 5; bases outside the gene matches: 4. This CDR3 has 15 residues. For the CDR3, the DNA is TGTGCCAGCAGTCTCCTAGCGGGGGGGAACAATGAGCAGTTCTTC. It encodes CASSLLAGGNNEQFF.